One TCR beta chain is described in this entry. The data are from a study of blood T cell repertoires in COVID-19. Turning to the study itself: Spain, Italy and the United States supplied samples that represented acute and convalescent COVID-19. PBMCs, B-cell-depleted T cells, or T cells were the source of the cDNA or gDNA that made up the material.

The assay was immunoSEQ multiplex PCR, and TCRdb's table has in-frame clones only and misses some. The table lists roughly 500,000 clones, approximately 90% of them singletons. Cohort placement rested on clinical history that participants reported themselves. All recovered Cohort 3 donors got two negative PCRs, got clearance, or saw symptom resolution. Germline V lookup: CDR1 KGHSH, CDR2 LQKENI. Trimming stripped 1 base from V and 1 base from J, with 10 bases between. The CDR3 runs to 15 residues. The sequence derives from a woman in her thirties or forties who had recovered from COVID-19. Sequencing input: PBMCs or T cells enriched from blood (not recorded which). The chain carries TRBV18 and TRBJ2-5; possible D gene TRBD1, 5 bases. CDR3 protein: CASSPLQTVQETQYF. The CDR3 DNA sequence: TGTGCCAGCTCACCACTACAGACAGTCCAAGAGACCCAGTACTTC.